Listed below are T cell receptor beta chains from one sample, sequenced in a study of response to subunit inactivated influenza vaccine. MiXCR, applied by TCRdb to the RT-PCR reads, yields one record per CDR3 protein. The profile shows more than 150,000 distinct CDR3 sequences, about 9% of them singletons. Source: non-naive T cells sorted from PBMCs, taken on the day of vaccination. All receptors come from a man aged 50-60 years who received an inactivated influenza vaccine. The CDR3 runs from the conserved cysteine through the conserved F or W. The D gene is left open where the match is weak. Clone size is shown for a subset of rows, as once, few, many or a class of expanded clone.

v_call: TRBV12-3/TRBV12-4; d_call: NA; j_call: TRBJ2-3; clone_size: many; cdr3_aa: CASSVNTDTQYF; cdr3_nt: TGTGCCAGCAGTGTGAACACAGATACGCAGTATTTT
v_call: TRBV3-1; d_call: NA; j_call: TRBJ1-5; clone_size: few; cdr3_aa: CASSPSPFNQPQHF; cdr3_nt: TGTGCCAGCAGCCCGTCGCCATTTAATCAGCCCCAGCATTTT
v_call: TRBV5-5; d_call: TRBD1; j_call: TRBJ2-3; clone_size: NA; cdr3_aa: CASSQWDRGEDTQYF; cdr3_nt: TGTGCCAGCAGCCAATGGGACAGAGGAGAAGATACGCAGTATTTT
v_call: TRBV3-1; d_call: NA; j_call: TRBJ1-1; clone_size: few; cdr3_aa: CASSQERAGDTEAFF; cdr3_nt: TGTGCCAGCAGCCAAGAAAGGGCGGGAGATACTGAAGCTTTCTTT
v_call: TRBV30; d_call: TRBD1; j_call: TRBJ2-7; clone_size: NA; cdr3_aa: CAWDRVGAEQYF; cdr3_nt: TGTGCCTGGGACAGGGTCGGTGCCGAGCAGTACTTC
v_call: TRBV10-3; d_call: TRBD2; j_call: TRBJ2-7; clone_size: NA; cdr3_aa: CAIRVAGVNEQYF; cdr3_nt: TGTGCCATCAGGGTAGCGGGAGTAAACGAGCAGTACTTC
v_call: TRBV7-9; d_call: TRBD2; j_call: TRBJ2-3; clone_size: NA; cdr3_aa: CASSLGRGVTDTQYF; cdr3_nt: TGTGCCAGCAGCTTAGGGCGGGGGGTCACAGATACGCAGTATTTT
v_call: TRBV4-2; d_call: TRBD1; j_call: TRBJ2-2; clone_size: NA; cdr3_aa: CASSQTAGQGALSGELFF; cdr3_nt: TGTGCCAGCAGCCAAACCGCGGGACAGGGGGCGCTGTCCGGGGAGCTGTTTTTT
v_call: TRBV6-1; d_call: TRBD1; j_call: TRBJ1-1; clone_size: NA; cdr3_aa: CASSRRTGKGTEAFF; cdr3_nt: TGTGCCAGCAGTCGACGGACAGGGAAAGGCACTGAAGCTTTCTTT
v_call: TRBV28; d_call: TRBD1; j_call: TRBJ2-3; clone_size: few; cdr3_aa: CASSLERFHRGTDTQYF; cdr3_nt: TGTGCCAGCAGTTTGGAGAGATTCCACAGGGGGACAGATACGCAGTATTTT
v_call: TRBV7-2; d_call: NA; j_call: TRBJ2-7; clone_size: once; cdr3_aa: CASSLSGGNDEQYF; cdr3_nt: TGTGCCAGCAGCTTATCGGGGGGCAACGACGAGCAGTACTTC
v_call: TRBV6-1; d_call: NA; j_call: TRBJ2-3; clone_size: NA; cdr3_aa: CATGPTDTQYF; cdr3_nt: TGTGCCACCGGTCCAACAGATACGCAGTATTTT
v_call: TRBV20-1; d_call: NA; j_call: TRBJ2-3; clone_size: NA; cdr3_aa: CSARGSRTLPGIPQYF; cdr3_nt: TGCAGTGCTAGAGGGTCCCGGACTCTCCCGGGGATCCCGCAGTATTTT
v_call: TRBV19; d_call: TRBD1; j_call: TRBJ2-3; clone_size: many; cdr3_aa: CASSNIGTGRLNTQYF; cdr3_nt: TGTGCCAGTAGTAACATCGGGACAGGTCGTCTCAATACGCAGTATTTT
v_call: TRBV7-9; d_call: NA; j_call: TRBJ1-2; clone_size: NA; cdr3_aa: CASSLVWGATYYGYTF; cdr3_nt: TGTGCCAGCAGCTTAGTCTGGGGGGCCACCTACTATGGCTACACCTTC
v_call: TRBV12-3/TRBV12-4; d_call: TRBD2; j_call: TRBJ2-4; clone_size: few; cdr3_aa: CASSTRMGRGGKNIQYF; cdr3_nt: TGTGCCAGCAGCACCCGAATGGGGCGGGGGGGAAAAAACATTCAGTACTTC
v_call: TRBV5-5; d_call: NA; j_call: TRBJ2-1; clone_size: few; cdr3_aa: CASRPLAYNEQFF; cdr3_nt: TGTGCCAGCAGGCCCTTGGCCTACAATGAGCAGTTCTTC
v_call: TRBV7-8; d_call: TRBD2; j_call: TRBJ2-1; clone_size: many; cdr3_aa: CASSLASLAGSSYNEQFF; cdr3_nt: TGTGCCAGCAGCTTAGCAAGCCTAGCGGGGAGCTCCTACAATGAGCAGTTCTTC
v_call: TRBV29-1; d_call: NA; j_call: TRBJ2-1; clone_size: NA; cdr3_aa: CSARTRGGNEQFF; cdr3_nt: TGCAGCGCCCGGACAAGGGGGGGGAATGAGCAGTTCTTC
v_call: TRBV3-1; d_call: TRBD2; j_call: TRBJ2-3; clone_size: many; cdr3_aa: CASSPKGTSSDTQYF; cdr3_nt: TGTGCCAGCAGTCCGAAGGGGACTAGCTCGGATACGCAGTATTTT
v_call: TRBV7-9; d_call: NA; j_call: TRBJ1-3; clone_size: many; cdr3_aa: CASTPWNGNTIYF; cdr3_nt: TGTGCCAGCACCCCGTGGAATGGAAACACCATATATTTT
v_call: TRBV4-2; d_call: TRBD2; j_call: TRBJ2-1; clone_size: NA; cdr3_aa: CASSQDRGAGGPEGEQFF; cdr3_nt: TGTGCCAGCAGCCAAGACCGGGGAGCGGGAGGGCCCGAGGGTGAGCAGTTCTTC
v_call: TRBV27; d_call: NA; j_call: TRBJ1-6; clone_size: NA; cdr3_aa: CASSLRPGYNSPLHF; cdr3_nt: TGTGCCAGCAGTTTACGTCCGGGATATAATTCACCCCTCCACTTT
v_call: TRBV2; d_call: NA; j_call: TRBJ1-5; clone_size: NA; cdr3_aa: CASSEGAVTSWEGIYSNQPQHF; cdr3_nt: TGTGCCAGCAGTGAGGGTGCTGTCACGAGCTGGGAGGGAATATATAGCAATCAGCCCCAGCATTTT
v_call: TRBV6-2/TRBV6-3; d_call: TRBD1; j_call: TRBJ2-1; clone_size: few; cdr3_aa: CASSLGQGLIYSNEQFF; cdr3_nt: TGTGCCAGCAGTCTAGGACAGGGGTTAATCTACTCCAATGAGCAGTTCTTC
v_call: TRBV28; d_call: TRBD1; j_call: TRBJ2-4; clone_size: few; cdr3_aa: CASSPPGNRGTNIQYF; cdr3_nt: TGTGCCAGCAGTCCCCCCGGGAACAGGGGGACGAACATTCAGTACTTC
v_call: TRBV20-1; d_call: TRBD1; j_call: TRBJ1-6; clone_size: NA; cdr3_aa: CSARAPGQHNSPLHF; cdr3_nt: TGCAGTGCTAGGGCCCCGGGACAGCATAATTCACCCCTCCACTTT
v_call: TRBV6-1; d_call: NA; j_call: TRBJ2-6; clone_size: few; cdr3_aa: CATLGDLYSGANVLTF; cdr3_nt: TGTGCCACCCTGGGGGACTTATACTCTGGGGCCAACGTCCTGACTTTC
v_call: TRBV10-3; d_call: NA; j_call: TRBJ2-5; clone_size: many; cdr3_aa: CAISDQYGTQYF; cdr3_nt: TGTGCCATCAGTGATCAATACGGGACCCAGTACTTC
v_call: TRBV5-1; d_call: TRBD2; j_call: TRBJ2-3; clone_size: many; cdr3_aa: CASSLGFLPSGTSTDTQYF; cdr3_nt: TGCGCCAGCAGCTTGGGATTTTTACCTAGCGGGACTTCCACAGATACGCAGTATTTT
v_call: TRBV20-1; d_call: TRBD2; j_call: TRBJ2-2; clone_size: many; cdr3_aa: CSAREPDSGGTRSNTGELFF; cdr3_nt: TGCAGTGCTAGAGAGCCTGACAGCGGGGGGACGAGATCGAACACCGGGGAGCTGTTTTTT
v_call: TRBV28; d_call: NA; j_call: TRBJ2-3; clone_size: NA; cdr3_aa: CASSLWGWSAHSSGTDTQYF; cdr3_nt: TGTGCCAGCAGTTTATGGGGGTGGAGTGCACATTCATCAGGCACAGATACGCAGTATTTT
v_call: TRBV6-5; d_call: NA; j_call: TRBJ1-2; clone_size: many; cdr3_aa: CASSYSWQAVGGYTF; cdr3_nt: TGTGCCAGCAGTTACTCGTGGCAGGCAGTCGGTGGCTACACCTTC
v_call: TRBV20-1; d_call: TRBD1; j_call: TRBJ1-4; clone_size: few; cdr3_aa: CSATRDRVEEKLFF; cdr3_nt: TGCAGTGCTACCCGGGACAGGGTAGAGGAAAAACTGTTTTTT
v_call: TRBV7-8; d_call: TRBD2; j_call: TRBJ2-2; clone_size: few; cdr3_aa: CASSLNSGGAGGELFF; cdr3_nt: TGTGCCAGCAGCCTAAACTCCGGGGGGGCAGGAGGGGAGCTGTTTTTT
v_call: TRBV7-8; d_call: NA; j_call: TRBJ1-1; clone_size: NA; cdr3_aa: CASSLNRGGEAFF; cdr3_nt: TGTGCCAGCAGCTTAAACCGGGGGGGTGAAGCTTTCTTT
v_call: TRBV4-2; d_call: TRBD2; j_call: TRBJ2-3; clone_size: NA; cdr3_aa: CASSQQGLAGSTDTQYF; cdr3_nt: TGTGCCAGCAGCCAACAAGGACTAGCGGGTAGCACAGATACGCAGTATTTT
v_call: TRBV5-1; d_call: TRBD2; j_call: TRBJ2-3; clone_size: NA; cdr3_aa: CASSLGLERDPDTQYF; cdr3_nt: TGCGCCAGCAGCTTGGGACTAGAGCGGGACCCCGATACGCAGTATTTT
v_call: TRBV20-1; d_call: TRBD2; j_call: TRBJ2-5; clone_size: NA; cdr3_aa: CSARALAGGATQYF; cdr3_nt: TGCAGTGCTAGAGCACTAGCGGGAGGGGCGACCCAGTACTTC
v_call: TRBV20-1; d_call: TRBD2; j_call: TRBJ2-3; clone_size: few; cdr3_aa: CSASTGTSPGDTQYF; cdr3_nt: TGCAGTGCTAGCACCGGGACTAGTCCGGGGGATACGCAGTATTTT
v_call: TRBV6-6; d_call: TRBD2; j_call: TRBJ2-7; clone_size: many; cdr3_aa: CASRVGGDEQYF; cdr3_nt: TGTGCCAGCAGAGTTGGGGGGGACGAGCAGTACTTC
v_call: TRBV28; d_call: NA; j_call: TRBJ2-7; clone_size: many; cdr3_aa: CASSTPSSYEQYF; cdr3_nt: TGTGCCAGCAGCACCCCGAGCTCCTACGAGCAGTACTTC
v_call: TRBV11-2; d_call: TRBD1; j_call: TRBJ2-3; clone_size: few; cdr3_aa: CASRSDRAPTDTQYF; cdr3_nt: TGTGCCAGCAGGTCAGACAGGGCCCCCACAGATACGCAGTATTTT
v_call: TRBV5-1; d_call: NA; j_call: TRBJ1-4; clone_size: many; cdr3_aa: CASSFEVGAANEKLFF; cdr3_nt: TGCGCCAGCAGCTTTGAGGTGGGGGCAGCTAATGAAAAACTGTTTTTT
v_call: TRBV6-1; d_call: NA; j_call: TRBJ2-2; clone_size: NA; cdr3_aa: CASRQENTGELFF; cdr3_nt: TGTGCCAGCAGGCAGGAGAACACCGGGGAGCTGTTTTTT
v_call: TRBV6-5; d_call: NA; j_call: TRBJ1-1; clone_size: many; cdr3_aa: CASSYSWNTEAFF; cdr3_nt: TGTGCCAGCAGTTACTCTTGGAACACTGAAGCTTTCTTT
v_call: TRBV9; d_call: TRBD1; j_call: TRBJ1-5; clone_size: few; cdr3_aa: CASTRGPDSNQPQHF; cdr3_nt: TGTGCCAGCACAAGGGGGCCCGATAGCAATCAGCCCCAGCATTTT
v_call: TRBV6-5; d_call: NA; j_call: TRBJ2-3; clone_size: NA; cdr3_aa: CASSSGHLTDTQYF; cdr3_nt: TGTGCCAGCAGTTCGGGACACCTCACAGATACGCAGTATTTT
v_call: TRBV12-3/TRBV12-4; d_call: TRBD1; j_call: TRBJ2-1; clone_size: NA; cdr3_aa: CASSPSRDRSSYNEQFF; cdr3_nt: TGTGCCAGCAGTCCGTCCCGGGACAGGAGCTCCTACAATGAGCAGTTCTTC
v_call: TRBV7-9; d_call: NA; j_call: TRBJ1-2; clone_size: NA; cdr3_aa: CASSLVSRGTYGYTF; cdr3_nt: TGTGCCAGCAGCTTAGTCTCCAGGGGCACCTATGGCTACACCTTC
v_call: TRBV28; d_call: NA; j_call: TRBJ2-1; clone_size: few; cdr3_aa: CASTKTASSSYNEQFF; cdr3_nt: TGTGCCAGCACAAAAACCGCTTCTAGCTCCTACAATGAGCAGTTCTTC
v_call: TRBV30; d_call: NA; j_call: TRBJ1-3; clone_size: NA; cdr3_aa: CAWTGYQGTGNTIYF; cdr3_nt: TGTGCCTGGACTGGATACCAAGGGACTGGAAACACCATATATTTT
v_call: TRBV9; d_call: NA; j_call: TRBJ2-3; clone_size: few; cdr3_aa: CASSTVGTDTQYF; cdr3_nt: TGTGCCAGCAGCACGGTAGGCACAGATACGCAGTATTTT
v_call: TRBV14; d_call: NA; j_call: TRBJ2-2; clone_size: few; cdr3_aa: CASSRWRAGELFF; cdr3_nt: TGTGCCAGCAGCCGGTGGAGGGCTGGGGAGCTGTTTTTT
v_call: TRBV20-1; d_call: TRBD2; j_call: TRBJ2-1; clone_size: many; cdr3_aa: CSASQRGRTNEQFF; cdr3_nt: TGCAGTGCTAGCCAGCGGGGACGCACGAATGAGCAGTTCTTC
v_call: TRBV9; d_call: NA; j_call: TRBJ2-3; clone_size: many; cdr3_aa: CASSEGTFSTDTQYF; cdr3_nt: TGTGCCAGCAGCGAGGGGACCTTCAGCACAGATACGCAGTATTTT
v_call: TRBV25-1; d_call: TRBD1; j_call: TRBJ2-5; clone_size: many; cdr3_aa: CASSERGQGNRETQYF; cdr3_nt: TGTGCCAGCAGTGAACGAGGACAGGGAAATAGAGAGACCCAGTACTTC